This is a list of T cell receptor beta chains from one sample in a study of OX40 agonist ivuxolimab in advanced cancers. Sequenced by immunoSEQ multiplex PCR; TCRdb stores in-frame clones only, minus some. The table shows roughly 21,000 clones, with approximately 89% occurring only once. The input for sequencing was CD4+ or CD8+ T cells sorted from blood, taken in a trial of the OX40 agonist ivuxolimab. Receptors were obtained from an adult with an advanced solid tumor such as melanoma, head and neck, liver or kidney cancer. CDR3s include the opening cysteine and the closing phenylalanine or tryptophan. The order of the fields is J gene, clone size, D gene, V gene, CDR3 DNA, CDR3 protein. The D gene is left open where the match is weak. Rows give clone size only sometimes, using once, few, many, or a class for an expanded clone.

>TRBJ2-1|NA|NA|TRBV7-9
TGTGCCAGCAGCTTAGTGGCTAGTCTCAATGAGCAGTTCTTC
CASSLVASLNEQFF
>TRBJ2-1|NA|NA|TRBV2
TGTGCCAGCAGTGAGGGTAACTTACCCTACAATGAGCAGTTCTTC
CASSEGNLPYNEQFF
>TRBJ2-5|NA|TRBD1|TRBV2
TGTGCCAGACAAATGACCCACCGGGACAGGGTCAGGGAGACCCAGTACTTC
CARQMTHRDRVRETQYF
>TRBJ1-3|NA|NA|TRBV29-1
TGCAGCGTGGAGGGTTCTGGGACATATAATTCTGGAAACACCATATATTTT
CSVEGSGTYNSGNTIYF
>TRBJ2-7|NA|NA|TRBV5-4
TGTGCCAGCAGCTTGCGCAGGGCGGACGAGCAGTACTTC
CASSLRRADEQYF
>TRBJ2-3|NA|NA|TRBV27
TGTGCCAGCAGTTTGTTTTTAGGGGCGGGAGATACGCAGTATTTT
CASSLFLGAGDTQYF
>TRBJ1-1|NA|TRBD1|TRBV19
TGTGCCAGTAGTCTGGGACAGGGCGGCACTGAAGCTTTCTTT
CASSLGQGGTEAFF
>TRBJ2-6|once|NA|TRBV19
TGTGCCAGTAAAACCCGTTCCGAGGATGGGGCCAACGTCCTGACTTTC
CASKTRSEDGANVLTF
>TRBJ2-1|NA|NA|TRBV30
TGTGCCTGGACGACAGGGGCGGGAGGCGATGAGCAGTTCTTC
CAWTTGAGGDEQFF
>TRBJ1-1|NA|NA|TRBV10-3
TGTGCCACTGGGGGGTTAATGAACACTGAAGCTTTCTTT
CATGGLMNTEAFF
>TRBJ2-7|few|TRBD1|TRBV7-2
TGTGCCAGCAGCTTATCTGGCAGGGGGAGTGGCGAGCAGTACTTC
CASSLSGRGSGEQYF
>TRBJ2-3|NA|TRBD2|TRBV19
TGTGCCAGTAGCCCTAGTAGCGGGAGTAACACAGATACGCAGTATTTT
CASSPSSGSNTDTQYF
>TRBJ2-7|NA|TRBD1|TRBV5-1
TGCGCCAGCAGCTCTCTTCCGGGACAGCTAACCTACGAGCAGTACTTC
CASSSLPGQLTYEQYF
>TRBJ2-7|NA|TRBD2|TRBV7-6
TGTGCCAGCAGCTTAGGGACTAGCCGGGAGCAGTACTTC
CASSLGTSREQYF
>TRBJ1-4|NA|NA|TRBV2
TGTGCCAGCAGTGAAGCGGGGGGCCCTAATGAAAAACTGTTTTTT
CASSEAGGPNEKLFF
>TRBJ1-4|NA|NA|TRBV7-9
TGTGCCAGCAGCTTAATGGGCGAAGAAAAACTGTTTTTT
CASSLMGEEKLFF
>TRBJ1-1|NA|NA|TRBV25-1
TGTGCCAGCAGTGAAATGGGTTCCCGTGAAGCTTTCTTT
CASSEMGSREAFF
>TRBJ1-2|NA|NA|TRBV19
TGTGCCACCTCGGGATATGGCTACACCTTC
CATSGYGYTF
>TRBJ2-7|NA|TRBD1|TRBV5-5
TGTGCCAGCAGCTTGGGGACAGGGGGCCCCCCGGAGCAGTACTTC
CASSLGTGGPPEQYF
>TRBJ2-1|once|NA|TRBV7-9
TGTGCCAGCAGCTTAAGTGGGGTTCCTGGGTACAATGAGCAGTTCTTC
CASSLSGVPGYNEQFF
>TRBJ1-4|NA|NA|TRBV27
TGTGCCAGCAGTTTATCCCGCAGCTTAGGAGAAAAACTGTTTTTT
CASSLSRSLGEKLFF
>TRBJ2-1|NA|NA|TRBV5-1
TGCGCCAGCAGCTTGGCTCAGGGGACCTACAATGAGCAGTTCTTC
CASSLAQGTYNEQFF
>TRBJ1-1|NA|TRBD1|TRBV5-6
TGTGCCAGCAGCCCTCAGGGTTTAGGGGGCGACACTGAAGCTTTCTTT
CASSPQGLGGDTEAFF
>TRBJ2-1|NA|NA|TRBV18
TGTGCCAGCGGCATCTTCTTGGAAGAGGATGAGCAGTTCTTC
CASGIFLEEDEQFF
>TRBJ1-1|NA|NA|TRBV30
TGTGCCTGGAGTGTACGTGGCCTCGGAACTGAAGCTTTCTTT
CAWSVRGLGTEAFF
>TRBJ2-5|few|NA|TRBV9
TGTGCCAGCAGCGTAGAAGGGGGGGGCGCGGAGACCCAGTACTTC
CASSVEGGGAETQYF
>TRBJ2-5|NA|NA|TRBV5-6
TGTGCCAGCAGTTTGGGCGGGGCAAGACAAGAGACCCAGTACTTC
CASSLGGARQETQYF
>TRBJ1-1|NA|TRBD1|TRBV5-1
TGCGCCAGCAGCCCGGGACAGGGCATAGCTGAAGCTTTCTTT
CASSPGQGIAEAFF
>TRBJ2-7|NA|NA|TRBV7-2
TGTGCCAGCAGTCCCAGGGGCGGCTCCTACGAGCAGTACTTC
CASSPRGGSYEQYF
>TRBJ2-2|NA|TRBD1|TRBV4-1
TGCGCCAGCAGCCCGCGGACAGGGGACGGGGAGCTGTTTTTT
CASSPRTGDGELFF
>TRBJ2-3|NA|TRBD1|TRBV4-3
TGCGCCAGCAGCCAAGTAATGCCAAGGGCAGGGGGCGCGGATACGCAGTATTTT
CASSQVMPRAGGADTQYF
>TRBJ2-3|once|NA|TRBV5-1
TGCGCCAGCAGCTTGTTACTAGCCACAGATACGCAGTATTTT
CASSLLLATDTQYF
>TRBJ2-7|once|TRBD1|TRBV19
TGTGCCAGTAGTTTCGGACAGGGGGCTAACGAGCAGTACTTC
CASSFGQGANEQYF
>TRBJ1-2|NA|NA|TRBV7-9
TGTGCCAGCAGCTCGGGGGGCCTAGGGTACTATGGCTACACCTTC
CASSSGGLGYYGYTF
>TRBJ2-7|medium-sized|TRBD1|TRBV19
TGTGCCAGTAGTGCGGGACAGGGACCCTACGAGCAGTACTTC
CASSAGQGPYEQYF
>TRBJ2-5|few|NA|TRBV21-1
TGTGCCAGCAGCAAACAACCCGACAGGGATGGGAGGGAGACCCAGTACTTC
CASSKQPDRDGRETQYF
>TRBJ2-3|NA|TRBD2|TRBV6-1
TGTGCCAGCAGTGATAGCGGGGGGGCAGATACGCAGTATTTT
CASSDSGGADTQYF
>TRBJ1-1|NA|NA|TRBV4-2
TGTGCCAGCAGCCGGAGGAGTGGCAACACTGAAGCTTTCTTT
CASSRRSGNTEAFF
>TRBJ2-7|NA|NA|TRBV5-1
TGCGCCAGCAGCGGAGCTTGGGGCGAGCAGTACTTC
CASSGAWGEQYF
>TRBJ1-1|once|NA|TRBV14
TGTGCCAGCAGCCATCGAGGGGCCGTTGGGGCTTTCTTT
CASSHRGAVGAFF